The clone carrying this T cell receptor (beta chain) showed up many times. The antigen remains undetermined. This CDR3 is 14 amino acids long. Germline-derived CDR1 and CDR2 are SNHLY and FYNNEI. Trimming left V 2 bases short and J 6 bases short, with 11 bases between. Unsorted PBMC samples were amplified in replicate PCRs containing around 310 ng DNA, about 28,000 T cell genomes. The authors sequenced unsorted PBMC DNA on ten immunoSEQ deep assay plates. Generated by immunoSEQ multiplex PCR, the TCRdb table keeps only in-frame clones and is missing some. The repertoire holds roughly 500,000 clones, with 60% to 80% as singletons. This record belongs to a study of shared clonotypes between healthy human individuals. Study in general: Two women and three men aged 18 to 49 made up the donors. Whole-study results and caveats: Investigators expected sequencing depth to affect clonotype sharing among donors.

This sequence was found in a woman in her thirties or forties in good health. Some clones in this sample may be carry-over from other donors' samples. Sample: PBMCs. The chain joins TRBV2 to TRBJ1-5; weak D call: TRBD1 (6 bases). In DNA, the CDR3 is TGTGCCAGCAGTGAACGGCCAGGGGCTCAGCCCCAGCATTTT. It yields the protein CASSERPGAQPQHF.